Presented here are 29 T cell receptor beta chains from one specimen sequenced in a study of T-cell memory formation after mild COVID-19. TCRdb redid the calling of the 5' RACE reads with MiXCR, one entry per CDR3 protein. This table holds around 340,000 distinct CDR3 sequences, approximately 12% found once. Sequencing was carried out using PBMCs or a T cell subset sorted from them (not recorded which). The receptor source for this set is a young man who had mild COVID-19 (a few samples of this study predate the infection). Cell type and time point are not known.

The chain combines TRBV20-1 with TRBJ2-3; the match to TRBD2 covers 12 bases. This CDR3 has 19 residues. CDR1 DFQATT and CDR2 SNEGSKA come from the germline V gene (reference sequence). J was trimmed by 3 bases and V by 0 bases; bases with no gene match: 13. CDR3 in amino acids: CSARDLVLAGGRATDTQYF. In nucleotides, the CDR3 is TGCAGTGCTAGAGATCTTGTACTAGCGGGGGGCCGAGCGACAGATACGCAGTATTTT.

This clonotype has only a few counts. This chain links TRBV9 with TRBJ2-3; D is ambiguous. The V end was cut by 0 bases, the J end by 0 bases, with 11 bases between. This CDR3 has 16 residues. CDR1 is SGDLS, CDR2 YYNGEE, per germline. This CDR3 reads CASSVGAGISTDTQYF. DNA for the CDR3: TGTGCCAGCAGCGTAGGTGCAGGCATCAGCACAGATACGCAGTATTTT.

The chain carries TRBV20-1 and TRBJ2-3; TRBD1 agrees at 7 bases. Germline assignment: CDR1 DFQATT and CDR2 SNEGSKA (reference sequence). This CDR3 comprises 15 residues. Trimming at V came to 0 bases and at J to 4 bases, leaving 7 bases not matched to a gene. As DNA, the CDR3 is TGCAGTGCTAGAGAAACAGGGGTTATGGCAGATACGCAGTATTTT. This sequence encodes CSARETGVMADTQYF.

This rearrangement joins TRBV11-2 to TRBJ2-2; 7 nucleotides line up with TRBD1. The CDR3 has 15 residues. Per germline, CDR1 SGHAT and CDR2 FQNNGV. With 5 bases clipped from V and 4 bases from J, the junction kept 7 bases outside the gene matches. The DNA of the CDR3 is TGTGCCAGCAGCGAAAGGACAGGACGCACCGGGGAGCTGTTTTTT. This sequence encodes CASSERTGRTGELFF.

This clonotype was recorded a few times. At one end, the junction sequence differs from germline, possibly due to a read error. The chain recombines TRBV29-1 with TRBJ1-1; weak D call: TRBD1 (6 bases). Germline assignment: CDR1 SQVTM and CDR2 ANQGSEA. This CDR3 is 13 amino acids long. CDR3 amino acids: CSASMDSGAPTTF. The CDR3 DNA is TGCAGCGCCAGCATGGACTCGGGGGCCCCAACGACTTTT.

The chain couples TRBV7-3 to TRBJ2-1, with 10 bases matching TRBD2. Losses at the gene ends were 5 bases for V and 10 bases for J; bases not matched to a gene: 5. This CDR3 spans 13 amino acids. Germline CDR1 is SGHTA and CDR2 is FQGTGA. CDR3 DNA: TGTGCCAGCAGCCCAACTAGCGGGGTCGAGCAGTTCTTC. Residues: CASSPTSGVEQFF.

The chain recombines TRBV28 with TRBJ2-1; 7 nucleotides line up with TRBD2. The CDR3 length is 15 residues. The germline gives CDR1 MDHEN, CDR2 SYDVKM. The J segment lost 6 bases and the V segment lost 5 bases, leaving 10 bases of the junction unmatched. Here the CDR3 DNA reads TGTGCCAGCAGTCCGGGGACTACGGTCGGCAATGAGCAGTTCTTC. Residues: CASSPGTTVGNEQFF.

This rearrangement joins TRBV7-2 to TRBJ1-2; D remains unclear. From germline, CDR1 is SGHTA and CDR2 FQGNSA. The CDR3 is made up of 15 amino acids. V was shortened by 2 bases and J by 2 bases, with 12 bases between the two germline ends. The CDR3 DNA follows: TGTGCCAGCAGCTTAACACCACTTTTCAACTATGGCTACACCTTC. Encoded protein: CASSLTPLFNYGYTF. Using reference TRBV7-2 and TRBJ1-2 for the parts outside the CDR3, the full variable domain is GAGVSQSPSNKVTEKGKDVELRCDPISGHTALYWYRQSLGQGLEFLIYFQGNSAPDKSGLPSDRFSAERTGGSVSTLTIQRTQQEDSAVYLCASSLTPLFNYGYTFGSGTRLTVV.

This clonotype came up a few times. The genes are TRBV28 and TRBJ1-1; the match to TRBD1 covers 7 bases. This CDR3 has 14 residues. The germline V gene has CDR1 MDHEN and CDR2 SYDVKM. V lost 5 bases, J lost 5 bases, and 8 bases stayed unmatched. The CDR3 reads CASSLPQGRTEAFF. CDR3 nucleotides: TGTGCCAGCAGTCTTCCACAGGGGCGGACTGAAGCTTTCTTT. Full variable domain (remainder filled in from reference TRBV28 and TRBJ1-1): DVKVTQSSRYLVKRTGEKVFLECVQDMDHENMFWYRQDPGLGLRLIYFSYDVKMKEKGDIPEGYSVSREKKERFSLILESASTNQTSMYLCASSLPQGRTEAFFGQGTRLTVV.

This clonotype was counted only a few times. V usage is TRBV4-3 and J usage is TRBJ2-5; 7 positions match TRBD1. Germline values: CDR1 LGHNA, CDR2 YSLEER. The length of the CDR3 is 13 residues. Trimming took 4 bases from V and 5 from J; bases not matched to a gene: 4. The CDR3 is CASSPRGMETQYF. The CDR3 DNA follows: TGCGCCAGCAGCCCCAGGGGGATGGAGACCCAGTACTTC.

This clonotype has just one count. The V and J genes are TRBV2 and TRBJ2-5; tentatively, D is TRBD1 or TRBD2 (5 bases each). CDR1 is SNHLY and CDR2 is FYNNEI in the germline V gene. V was pared by 6 bases and J by 5 bases, with 13 bases between. This CDR3 contains 13 residues. The CDR3 DNA follows: TGTGCCAGCAGGAGGGGCCCCTCCGAGACCCAGTACTTC. This gives the protein CASRRGPSETQYF.

A few counts support this clonotype. V is TRBV4-1 and J is TRBJ2-2, with a weak D call TRBD2 (6 bases). Germline CDR1 and CDR2: MGHRA and YSYEKL. The CDR3 extends over 17 amino acids. V lost 3 bases, J lost 0 bases, and 14 bases lay in between. CDR3 residues: CASSQTLGGSNTGELFF. CDR3 sequence (DNA): TGCGCCAGCAGCCAGACCCTGGGAGGATCGAACACCGGGGAGCTGTTTTTT.

In this sample, this clonotype turned up a few times. V gene TRBV4-2 combines with J gene TRBJ2-2; 8 nucleotides line up with TRBD2. With 6 bases clipped from V and 2 bases from J, the junction kept 11 bases outside the gene matches. Germline CDR1 is LGHNA and CDR2 is YNFKEQ. The CDR3 loop spans 17 amino acids. The CDR3 sequence: CASSPTAGLANTGELFF. The CDR3 coding sequence is TGTGCCAGCAGTCCCACCGCCGGACTAGCTAACACCGGGGAGCTGTTTTTT.

This rearrangement joins TRBV12-3 or TRBV12-4 to TRBJ2-1; D possibly corresponds to TRBD2 (5 bases). The CDR3 consists of 14 residues. Between the trimmed V and J ends, which lost 6 bases and 0 bases, there was a span of 9 bases. The CDR3 nucleotides are TGTGCCAGCAGGAAGAGCGGCTCCTACAATGAGCAGTTCTTC. It codes for CASRKSGSYNEQFF.

The V call is TRBV6-5, the J call TRBJ1-6; no definite D call. V was clipped by 6 bases and J by 12 bases, with 12 bases between them. The CDR3 contains 12 residues. Germline loops: CDR1 MNHEY, CDR2 SVGAGI. The CDR3 nucleotides read TGTGCCAGCAGACCCCTTTCCGGACCCCTCCACTTT. This sequence encodes CASRPLSGPLHF.

The table lists this clonotype with a few counts. The CDR3 DNA reads as TGTGCCAGCAGTACCGGGACTGGGGCCTACAATGAGCAGTTCTTC. It encodes CASSTGTGAYNEQFF. The chain employs TRBV2 and TRBJ2-1, with a weak D call TRBD2 (6 bases). The ends were cut back, 5 bases at V and 2 bases at J, with 13 bases in the middle. There are 15 residues in the CDR3. Germline V gives CDR1 SNHLY, CDR2 FYNNEI.

The genes are TRBV5-4 and TRBJ1-6; possible D gene TRBD1, 5 bases. CDR3 size: 13 residues. The ends were cut back, 3 bases at V and 7 bases at J, with 8 bases in the middle. The V gene's germline CDR1 is SGHNT and CDR2 YYREEE (reference sequence). DNA of the CDR3: TGTGCCAGCAGCTGGGGGGAGAATTCACCCCTCCACTTT. It encodes CASSWGENSPLHF.

This clonotype came up a few times. J is TRBJ2-2 and V is TRBV12-3 or TRBV12-4; D call uncertain. This CDR3 spans 14 amino acids. Trimming took off 7 bases at V and 6 bases at J, with 15 bases between the two ends. The CDR3 region has the DNA TGTGCCAGCAAGTTGCCGACGGTAGCCGGGGAGCTGTTTTTT. Protein: CASKLPTVAGELFF.

The chain couples TRBV7-9 to TRBJ1-2, with D uncertain. With 1 base removed from V and 4 bases from J, the gap between germline ends came to 7 bases. The germline CDR1 and CDR2 sequences are SEHNR and FQNEAQ (reference sequence). This CDR3 is 13 amino acids long. The CDR3 DNA follows: TGTGCCAGCAGCTTAGGGGCCACCTATGGCTACACCTTC. It specifies CASSLGATYGYTF.

This clonotype was seen only a few times. The V call is TRBV7-2, the J call TRBJ2-1; 8 positions match TRBD2. V lost 0 bases and J lost 3; bases outside the gene matches: 7. Looked up from germline, CDR1 is SGHTA and CDR2 is FQGNSA. The CDR3 spans 17 residues. CDR3 nucleotides: TGTGCCAGCAGCTTAGCGAGGGGAACTAGCGGCTACAATGAGCAGTTCTTC. Amino acids: CASSLARGTSGYNEQFF.

The CDR3 spells CASSLTGQPNTGELFF. Written as DNA, the CDR3 is TGTGCCAGCAGCTTAACGGGACAGCCGAACACCGGGGAGCTGTTTTTT. The chain is built from TRBV7-6 and TRBJ2-2; 7 nucleotides align to TRBD1. Germline V gives CDR1 SGHVS, CDR2 FNYEAQ. This CDR3 spans 16 amino acids. Trimming cost V 2 bases and J 0 bases; bases outside gene matches: 3.

This clonotype came up many times. The J gene is TRBJ2-1, the V gene TRBV7-6; D may be TRBD2 (5 bases). V was clipped by 1 base and J by 7 bases, with 11 bases between them. Germline V gene sequence: CDR1 SGHVS, CDR2 FNYEAQ. This CDR3 has 14 residues. CDR3 in amino acids: CASSLDRGWNEQFF. In DNA form, the CDR3 reads TGTGCCAGCAGCTTAGACCGGGGTTGGAATGAGCAGTTCTTC. Full variable domain (outside the CDR3, taken from reference TRBV7-6 and TRBJ2-1): GAGVSQSPRYKVTKRGQDVALRCDPISGHVSLYWYRQALGQGPEFLTYFNYEAQQDKSGLPNDRFSAERPEGSISTLTIQRTEQRDSAMYRCASSLDRGWNEQFFGPGTRLTVL.

This clonotype was recorded at least ten times. The genes are TRBV7-2 and TRBJ2-7; TRBD2 might be the D (5 bases). Germline V gene data show CDR1 as SGHTA and CDR2 as FQGNSA. V shed 0 bases and J shed 2 bases, with 8 bases lying between them. The CDR3 loop spans 14 amino acids. In DNA form, the CDR3 reads TGTGCCAGCAGCTTAGCCGGGAACCCCTACGAGCAGTACGTC. Protein: CASSLAGNPYEQYV.

CDR3: CASSFRSALNQPQHF. The CDR3 coding sequence is TGTGCCAGCAGCTTCCGAAGTGCGTTAAATCAGCCCCAGCATTTT. This chain joins TRBV7-2 and TRBJ1-5, with D unresolved. Trimming cost V 3 bases and J 4 bases, with 13 bases left between them. This CDR3 is 15 amino acids long. Germline V gene data show CDR1 as SGHTA and CDR2 as FQGNSA.

The chain employs TRBV5-1 and TRBJ1-2, with unresolved D. CDR1 and CDR2 (germline): SGHRS, YFSETQ. V gave up 4 bases and J gave up 1 base, with 5 bases separating them. This CDR3 is built from 12 residues. The CDR3 protein is CASSPSNYGYTF. The CDR3 coding sequence is TGCGCCAGCAGCCCAAGTAACTATGGCTACACCTTC. The whole variable domain, remainder taken from reference TRBV5-1 and TRBJ1-2, is KAGVTQTPRYLIKTRGQQVTLSCSPISGHRSVSWYQQTPGQGLQFLFEYFSETQRNKGNFPGRFSGRQFSNSRSEMNVSTLELGDSALYLCASSPSNYGYTFGSGTRLTVV.

This clonotype was counted only a few times. The chain carries TRBV3-1 and TRBJ2-1; tentatively, D is TRBD2 (6 bases). V was clipped by 4 bases and J by 0 bases, with 13 bases between them. CDR1 and CDR2 (germline): LGHDT, YNNKEL (reference sequence). The CDR3 spans 16 residues. The CDR3 sequence: CASSRRVADSYNEQFF. The DNA for the CDR3 is TGTGCCAGCAGCCGCCGTGTAGCGGACTCCTACAATGAGCAGTTCTTC.

This clonotype was seen only a few times. The chain uses TRBV7-3 and TRBJ2-6; D not resolved. The germline CDR1 and CDR2 sequences are SGHTA and FQGTGA. V lost 4 bases, J lost 0 bases, and 4 bases lay in between. This CDR3 spans 14 amino acids. CDR3 in amino acids: CASSSLSGANVLTF. In nucleotides, the CDR3 is TGTGCCAGCAGCTCCCTCTCTGGGGCCAACGTCCTGACTTTC.

This clonotype has more than one count but fewer than ten. The chain is built from TRBV7-9 and TRBJ2-7; D may be TRBD1 (5 bases). CDR1 SEHNR and CDR2 FQNEAQ come from the germline V gene (reference sequence). Trimming pared 7 bases from V and 7 bases from J, leaving 23 bases between. The CDR3 has 15 residues. CDR3 in amino acids: CASTQPGQLGTEQYF. CDR3 sequence (DNA): TGTGCCAGCACCCAACCTGGACAATTGGGTACTGAGCAGTACTTC.

The chain combines TRBV5-1 with TRBJ1-6, with 8 bases lining up with TRBD1. V gave up 3 bases and J gave up 11 bases; unmatched junction bases: 7. Germline lookup yields CDR1 SGHRS and CDR2 YFSETQ. The length of the CDR3 is 14 residues. The CDR3, as DNA: TGCGCCAGCAGCTCCGATACAGGGGGAGCACCCCTCCACTTT. Amino acid sequence: CASSSDTGGAPLHF.